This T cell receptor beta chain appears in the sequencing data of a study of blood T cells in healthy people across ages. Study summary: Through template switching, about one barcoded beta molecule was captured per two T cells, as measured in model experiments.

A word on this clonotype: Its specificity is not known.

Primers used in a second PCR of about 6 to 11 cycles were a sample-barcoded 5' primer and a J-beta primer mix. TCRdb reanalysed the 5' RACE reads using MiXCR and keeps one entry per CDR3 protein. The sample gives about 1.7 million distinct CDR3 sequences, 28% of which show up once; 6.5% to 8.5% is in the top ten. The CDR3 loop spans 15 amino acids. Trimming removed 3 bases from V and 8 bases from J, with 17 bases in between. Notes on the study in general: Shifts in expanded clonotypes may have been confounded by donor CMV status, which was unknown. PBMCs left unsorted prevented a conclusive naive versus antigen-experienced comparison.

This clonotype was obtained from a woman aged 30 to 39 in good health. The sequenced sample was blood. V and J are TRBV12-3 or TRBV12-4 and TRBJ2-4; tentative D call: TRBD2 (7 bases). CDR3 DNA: TGTGCCAGCAGTTTGAACAGGGCGGGAGAGGACATTCAGTACTTC. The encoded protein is CASSLNRAGEDIQYF.